This paragraph covers one TCR beta chain sequence. The antigen remains unidentified. Trimming left V 1 base short and J 6 bases short, with 13 bases between. Germline CDR1 is LNHDA and CDR2 is SQIVND (reference sequence). This CDR3 is built from 14 residues. The data were taken from a study of glioma-infiltrating T cells after dendritic cell vaccination. Findings of the study overall: Complete blood and tumor specimen sets were limited to few patients. Higher pretreatment TIL content predicted longer progression-free time and survival.

TCRdb's copy holds only in-frame clones and misses some; the assay was immunoSEQ multiplex PCR. The sample has approximately 110,000 clones; about 90% are singletons. As to time point: after dendritic cell vaccination, including at tumor progression/relapse. The clonotype originates from a human donor with glioblastoma. The chain combines TRBV19 with TRBJ2-7, with a possible D match to TRBD1 (5 bases). Sequencing used blood, obtained after dendritic cell vaccination. The CDR3: CASSIAGQAAEQYF. The CDR3 DNA reads TGTGCCAGTAGTATAGCAGGGCAGGCCGCCGAGCAGTACTTC.